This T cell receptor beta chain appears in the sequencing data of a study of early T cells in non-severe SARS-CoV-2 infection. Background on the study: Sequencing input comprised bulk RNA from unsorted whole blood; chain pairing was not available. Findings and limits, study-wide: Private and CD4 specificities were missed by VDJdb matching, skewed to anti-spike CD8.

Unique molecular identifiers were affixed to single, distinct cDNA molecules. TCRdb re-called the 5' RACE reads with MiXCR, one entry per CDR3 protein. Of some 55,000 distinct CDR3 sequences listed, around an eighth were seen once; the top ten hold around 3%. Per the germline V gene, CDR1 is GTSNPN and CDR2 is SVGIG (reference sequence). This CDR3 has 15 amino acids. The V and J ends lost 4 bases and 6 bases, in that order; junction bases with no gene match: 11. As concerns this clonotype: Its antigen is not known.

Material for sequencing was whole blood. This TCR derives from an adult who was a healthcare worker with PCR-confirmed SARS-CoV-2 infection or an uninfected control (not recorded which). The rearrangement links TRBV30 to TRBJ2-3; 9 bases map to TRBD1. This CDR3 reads CAWTTPGQGLDTQYF. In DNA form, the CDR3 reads TGTGCCTGGACCACACCGGGACAGGGCCTGGATACGCAGTATTTT. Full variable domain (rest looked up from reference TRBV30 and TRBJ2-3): SQTIHQWPATLVQPVGSPLSLECTVEGTSNPNLYWYRQAAGRGLQLLFYSVGIGQISSEVPQNLSASRPQDRQFILSSKKLLLSDSGFYLCAWTTPGQGLDTQYFGPGTRLTVL.